Listed below are T cell receptor beta chains from one sample, sequenced in a study of T cell changes during pregnancy in multiple sclerosis. The assay was immunoSEQ multiplex PCR, and TCRdb's table has in-frame clones only and misses some. The sample contains some 74,000 clones, 80% to 95% of which appear only once. This specimen was peripheral blood, taken after pregnancy. The receptors derive from a female donor in good health, enrolled as a control in a pregnancy study. Both conserved end residues are part of each CDR3. The D gene is left open where the match is weak. Only part of the rows carry a size: once, few, many, or a class if the clone is expanded.

TRBJ2-7,NA,NA,TRBV21-1,TGTGCCAGCAGCTCCCTAAGCGGACAGGGGGCGAGGCAGTACTTC,CASSSLSGQGARQYF
TRBJ1-1,TRBD1,NA,TRBV10-3,TGTGCCATCAGTGAGTCGATTGGGACAGGGAAAGGAGCTTTCTTT,CAISESIGTGKGAFF
TRBJ1-5,NA,NA,TRBV7-9,TGTGCCAGCAGCTTCGGGGGGGCAAAACAGCCCCAGCATTTT,CASSFGGAKQPQHF
TRBJ2-7,TRBD1,NA,TRBV11-2,TGTGCCAGCAGCCCCGAGACAGGGTCAACCTACGAGCAGTACTTC,CASSPETGSTYEQYF
TRBJ2-1,NA,NA,TRBV27,TGTGCCAGCAGTTTATTAGGGGCTCCCTCCTACAATGAGCAGTTCTTC,CASSLLGAPSYNEQFF
TRBJ2-3,TRBD1,NA,TRBV15,TGTGCCACCAGCAGAGATTTTCGCCGGACAGGGAGCACAGATACGCAGTATTTT,CATSRDFRRTGSTDTQYF
TRBJ1-1,TRBD1,once,TRBV5-1,TGCGCCAGCAGCTCATCCCAGGGGGCGGTTCGACTAGCTTTCTTT,CASSSSQGAVRLAFF
TRBJ2-2,TRBD1,NA,TRBV5-1,TGCGCCAGCAGCTTTGGACAGGGTGGAACCGGGGAGCTGTTTTTT,CASSFGQGGTGELFF
TRBJ2-7,TRBD2,NA,TRBV27,TGTGCCAGCCAACAGCGGTGGGCGGGAGTTAGGGATAAGCAGTACTTC,CASQQRWAGVRDKQYF
TRBJ2-5,TRBD2,NA,TRBV2,TGTGCCAGCAGGGCCGGGACTAGCGGGGGAGCGCAAGAGACCCAGTACTTC,CASRAGTSGGAQETQYF
TRBJ2-5,NA,NA,TRBV28,TGTGCCAGCAGCCTGACAAACCAAGAGACCCAGTACTTC,CASSLTNQETQYF
TRBJ1-3,NA,NA,TRBV7-2,TGTGCCAGCAGCGAAGACACTTACTCTGGAAACACCATATATTTT,CASSEDTYSGNTIYF
TRBJ2-6,NA,NA,TRBV9,TGTGCCAGCAGCCCCCCAGGACAGTCCTCTGGGGCCAACGTCCTGACTTTC,CASSPPGQSSGANVLTF
TRBJ2-5,NA,NA,TRBV7-8,TGTGCCAGCAGCTTTTACAGCCAAGAGACCCAGTACTTC,CASSFYSQETQYF
TRBJ1-4,NA,few,TRBV7-8,TGTGCCAGCAAGCTTCCCCAAACAGTCTCACGGGAAAAACTGTTTTTT,CASKLPQTVSREKLFF
TRBJ1-2,NA,NA,TRBV7-2,TGTGCCAGCAGCCGGACACCTAACTATGGCTACACCTTC,CASSRTPNYGYTF
TRBJ1-3,NA,NA,TRBV28,TGTGCCAGCAGTTTGCCCACAGGGCCTGGAAACACCATATATTTT,CASSLPTGPGNTIYF
TRBJ2-5,TRBD1,NA,TRBV28,TGTGCCAGCAGCCCACTCTGGGGGGACAGGGAGACCCAGTACTTC,CASSPLWGDRETQYF